This T cell receptor (beta chain) was captured by sequencing in a study of T cell repertoires in cytomegalovirus infection. Whole-study context: CMV infection plus the matching HLA type was flagged by public TCR beta signatures. Study-wide results and caveats: Cumulative public TCR beta family frequency identified CMV carriers with the relevant HLA. Within the response measured ex vivo, HLA-C-restricted CMV-specific TCR beta clonotypes were dominant.

Looked up from germline, CDR1 is SGHKS and CDR2 is YYEKEE (reference sequence). Unmatched junction bases numbered 8, after V lost 0 bases and J lost 2 bases. The CDR3 covers 16 residues. In the case of this clonotype: Its antigen is not identified.

Each CDR3 protein gets one entry after TCRdb re-called the reads with MiXCR. The repertoire holds 200,000 to 300,000 distinct CDR3 sequences, with roughly 13% as singletons. This chain connects TRBV5-5 to TRBJ2-7; TRBD1 agrees at 7 bases. The specimen was PBMCs. The sequence was collected from a human donor in good health (CMV status not recorded). Some clones in this sample may be carry-over from other donors' samples. This chain's CDR3 is CASSLAPGQFTYEQYF. The CDR3 DNA sequence: TGTGCCAGCAGCTTGGCCCCGGGACAGTTCACCTACGAGCAGTACTTC.